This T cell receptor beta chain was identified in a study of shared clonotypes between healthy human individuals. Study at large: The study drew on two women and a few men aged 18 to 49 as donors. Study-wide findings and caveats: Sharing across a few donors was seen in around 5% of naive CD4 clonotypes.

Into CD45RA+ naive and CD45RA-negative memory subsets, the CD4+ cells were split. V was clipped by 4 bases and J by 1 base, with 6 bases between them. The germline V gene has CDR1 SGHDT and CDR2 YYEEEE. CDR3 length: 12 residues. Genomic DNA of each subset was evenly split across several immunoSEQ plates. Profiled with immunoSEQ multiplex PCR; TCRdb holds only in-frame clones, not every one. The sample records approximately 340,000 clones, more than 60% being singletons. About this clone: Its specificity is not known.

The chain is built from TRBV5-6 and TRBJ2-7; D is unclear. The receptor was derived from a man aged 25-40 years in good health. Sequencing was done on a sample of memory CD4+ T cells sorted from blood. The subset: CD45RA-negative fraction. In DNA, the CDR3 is TGTGCCAGCAGCATGGGATCCTACGAGCAGTACTTC. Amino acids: CASSMGSYEQYF.